The rows below give T cell receptor beta chains drawn from one sample of a study of blood T cell repertoires in COVID-19. Measured with immunoSEQ multiplex PCR; TCRdb has only the in-frame clones, and not every one. The sample shows 150,000 to 200,000 clones, 82% of them seen only once. Sequencing used PBMCs or T cells enriched from blood (not recorded which). The receptors were gathered from a woman aged 55-69 years with acute COVID-19. The CDR3 runs from the conserved cysteine through the conserved F or W. D genes are given only for firm matches. A row's size may be missing; if present it is once, few, many or a size class.

clone_size: few
v_call: TRBV10-2
d_call: TRBD2
j_call: TRBJ2-2
cdr3_aa: CASSPGLAYGELFF
cdr3_nt: TGCGCCAGCAGCCCGGGACTAGCGTACGGGGAGCTGTTTTTT

clone_size: -
v_call: TRBV14
d_call: TRBD1
j_call: TRBJ2-5
cdr3_aa: CASSQGDRTGQETQYF
cdr3_nt: TGTGCCAGCAGCCAAGGGGACAGGACCGGCCAAGAGACCCAGTACTTC

clone_size: -
v_call: TRBV30
d_call: TRBD2
j_call: TRBJ2-5
cdr3_aa: CAWSIAGSKETQYF
cdr3_nt: TGTGCCTGGAGTATAGCGGGATCAAAAGAGACCCAGTACTTC

clone_size: -
v_call: TRBV18
d_call: -
j_call: TRBJ1-1
cdr3_aa: CASSPPVGRGFTEAFF
cdr3_nt: TGTGCCAGCTCACCTCCTGTGGGCAGGGGCTTCACTGAAGCTTTCTTT

clone_size: -
v_call: TRBV5-8
d_call: -
j_call: TRBJ1-3
cdr3_aa: CASSPREVHGNTIYF
cdr3_nt: TGTGCCAGCAGCCCCCGAGAGGTGCATGGAAACACCATATATTTT

clone_size: -
v_call: TRBV7-9
d_call: TRBD2
j_call: TRBJ2-2
cdr3_aa: CASSPAGGVNTGELFF
cdr3_nt: TGTGCCAGCAGCCCAGCGGGAGGCGTAAACACCGGGGAGCTGTTTTTT

clone_size: few
v_call: TRBV7-9
d_call: TRBD1
j_call: TRBJ1-2
cdr3_aa: CASSQGQGDGYTF
cdr3_nt: TGTGCCAGCAGCCAAGGACAGGGTGACGGCTACACCTTC

clone_size: -
v_call: TRBV6-5
d_call: -
j_call: TRBJ1-1
cdr3_aa: CASSYFPAGEGTEAFF
cdr3_nt: TGTGCCAGCAGTTACTTCCCGGCAGGGGAGGGCACTGAAGCTTTCTTT

clone_size: -
v_call: TRBV7-2
d_call: TRBD1
j_call: TRBJ1-1
cdr3_aa: CASSTGQLNTEAFF
cdr3_nt: TGTGCCAGCAGCACGGGACAGTTGAACACTGAAGCTTTCTTT

clone_size: -
v_call: TRBV12-5
d_call: -
j_call: TRBJ1-2
cdr3_aa: CASGLSAGGYTF
cdr3_nt: TGTGCTAGTGGGCTTTCCGCAGGGGGCTACACCTTC

clone_size: -
v_call: TRBV4-1
d_call: TRBD1
j_call: TRBJ1-5
cdr3_aa: CASSQGAQGKGQPQHF
cdr3_nt: TGCGCCAGCAGCCAAGGAGCACAGGGGAAGGGTCAGCCCCAGCATTTT

clone_size: -
v_call: TRBV11-2
d_call: TRBD2
j_call: TRBJ2-3
cdr3_aa: CASVLTSGTDTQYF
cdr3_nt: TGTGCCAGCGTATTAACTAGCGGCACAGATACGCAGTATTTT

clone_size: -
v_call: TRBV5-1
d_call: -
j_call: TRBJ1-1
cdr3_aa: CASSLPGGKVNTEAFF
cdr3_nt: TGCGCCAGCAGCTTGCCGGGGGGTAAGGTGAACACTGAAGCTTTCTTT

clone_size: -
v_call: TRBV9
d_call: -
j_call: TRBJ1-2
cdr3_aa: CASDRNYGYTF
cdr3_nt: TGTGCCAGTGACAGGAATTATGGCTACACCTTC

clone_size: -
v_call: TRBV30
d_call: TRBD1
j_call: TRBJ1-5
cdr3_aa: CAWSLQGDQPQHF
cdr3_nt: TGTGCCTGGAGTCTGCAGGGGGACCAGCCCCAGCATTTT

clone_size: -
v_call: TRBV7-9
d_call: -
j_call: TRBJ2-2
cdr3_aa: CASSARRAGNTGELFF
cdr3_nt: TGTGCCAGCAGCGCACGGCGCGCGGGCAACACCGGGGAGCTGTTTTTT

clone_size: few
v_call: TRBV24-1
d_call: TRBD1
j_call: TRBJ2-6
cdr3_aa: CATFGQGAHGANVLTF
cdr3_nt: TGTGCCACTTTCGGACAGGGGGCGCACGGGGCCAACGTCCTGACTTTC

clone_size: -
v_call: TRBV30
d_call: -
j_call: TRBJ1-6
cdr3_aa: CAGHKQFLNSPLHF
cdr3_nt: TGTGCCGGACACAAACAGTTCTTGAATTCACCCCTCCACTTT

clone_size: -
v_call: TRBV6-5
d_call: -
j_call: TRBJ1-1
cdr3_aa: CASSPDLSRAFF
cdr3_nt: TGTGCCAGCTCGCCTGATCTGTCTCGGGCTTTCTTT

clone_size: -
v_call: TRBV7-9
d_call: -
j_call: TRBJ1-4
cdr3_aa: CASSLGPGISEKLFF
cdr3_nt: TGTGCCAGCAGCTTAGGGCCAGGGATAAGTGAAAAACTGTTTTTT

clone_size: -
v_call: TRBV5-1
d_call: -
j_call: TRBJ2-3
cdr3_aa: CASSPPGLLQYF
cdr3_nt: TGCGCCAGCAGCCCCCCGGGACTCCTACAGTATTTT

clone_size: -
v_call: TRBV28
d_call: TRBD1
j_call: TRBJ1-2
cdr3_aa: CASTRDSHYGYTF
cdr3_nt: TGTGCCAGCACGCGGGACAGCCACTATGGCTACACCTTC

clone_size: -
v_call: TRBV9
d_call: TRBD1
j_call: TRBJ1-6
cdr3_aa: CASTQGDGYSPLHF
cdr3_nt: TGTGCCAGCACGCAGGGGGACGGGTATTCACCCCTCCACTTT

clone_size: -
v_call: TRBV10-1
d_call: TRBD2
j_call: TRBJ2-3
cdr3_aa: CASSESSGSTDTQYF
cdr3_nt: TGCGCCAGCAGTGAGTCTAGCGGGAGCACAGATACGCAGTATTTT

clone_size: -
v_call: TRBV5-1
d_call: TRBD1
j_call: TRBJ2-2
cdr3_aa: CASSLQGQGHTGELFF
cdr3_nt: TGCGCCAGCAGCCTGCAGGGACAGGGGCACACCGGGGAGCTGTTTTTT

clone_size: once
v_call: TRBV4-3
d_call: -
j_call: TRBJ1-6
cdr3_aa: CASSQASAGVSSPLHF
cdr3_nt: TGCGCCAGCAGCCAAGCCTCCGCAGGGGTGAGTTCACCCCTCCACTTT

clone_size: -
v_call: TRBV6-5
d_call: -
j_call: TRBJ1-2
cdr3_aa: CASRGQRVDGYTF
cdr3_nt: TGTGCCAGCAGAGGACAAAGGGTTGATGGCTACACCTTC

clone_size: -
v_call: TRBV28
d_call: -
j_call: TRBJ1-2
cdr3_aa: CASSSPGAGGYTF
cdr3_nt: TGTGCCAGCAGTTCACCAGGGGCGGGTGGCTACACCTTC

clone_size: -
v_call: TRBV19
d_call: TRBD1
j_call: TRBJ2-7
cdr3_aa: CASSIWQGDYEQYF
cdr3_nt: TGTGCCAGTAGTATCTGGCAGGGGGACTACGAGCAGTACTTC

clone_size: few
v_call: TRBV28
d_call: TRBD2
j_call: TRBJ2-1
cdr3_aa: CASSLPSGVAGAQDNEQFF
cdr3_nt: TGTGCCAGCAGTCTTCCCTCGGGTGTAGCGGGGGCCCAAGACAATGAGCAGTTCTTC

clone_size: -
v_call: TRBV12-3/TRBV12-4
d_call: TRBD1
j_call: TRBJ2-3
cdr3_aa: CASSRTGGAQYF
cdr3_nt: TGTGCCAGCAGCCGGACAGGGGGCGCGCAGTATTTT

clone_size: -
v_call: TRBV2
d_call: -
j_call: TRBJ1-5
cdr3_aa: CASTQRALEGQPQHF
cdr3_nt: TGTGCCAGCACCCAAAGGGCACTTGAGGGTCAGCCCCAGCATTTT

clone_size: -
v_call: TRBV11-2
d_call: -
j_call: TRBJ2-2
cdr3_aa: CASSLRYGELFF
cdr3_nt: TGTGCCAGCAGCCTACGGTACGGGGAGCTGTTTTTT

clone_size: -
v_call: TRBV18
d_call: -
j_call: TRBJ2-7
cdr3_aa: CASSPRPSIYEQYF
cdr3_nt: TGTGCCAGCTCACCGAGGCCCTCGATCTACGAGCAGTACTTC

clone_size: -
v_call: TRBV19
d_call: TRBD1
j_call: TRBJ2-3
cdr3_aa: CASSIFRGGYSDTQYF
cdr3_nt: TGTGCCAGTAGTATTTTTCGAGGGGGCTATTCAGATACGCAGTATTTT

clone_size: many
v_call: TRBV5-8
d_call: -
j_call: TRBJ1-2
cdr3_aa: CAISGSGYTF
cdr3_nt: TGTGCCATTTCAGGGTCCGGCTACACCTTC